The entry that follows covers one T cell receptor beta chain sequence. In the original processing: Reference gene primer amplification gave estimated nucleated cell counts. Repertoires were generated with immunoSEQ multiplex PCR, while TCRdb's copy carries only in-frame clones and drops some. For V, J and clone size, that table is used; D and trimming come from the DNA. Here the sample spans about 110,000 clones, less than 80% being singletons. The entry originates in a study of blood T cell repertoires in COVID-19. Study as a whole: COVID-19 samples collected from the United States, Italy and Spain covered acute and convalescent phases. Sources were T cells, B-cell-depleted T cells, or PBMCs; the material itself was cDNA or gDNA.

Germline CDR1 and CDR2: MNHNS and SASEGT. The CDR3 loop spans 14 amino acids. Trimming removed 2 bases at V and 4 bases at J, with 11 bases between. Sequenced input: peripheral blood. This chain uses TRBV6-1 with TRBJ1-2, with D maybe TRBD1 (5 bases). The receptor was isolated from a man between 65 and 85 years old with active or convalescent COVID-19. The CDR3 sequence: CASSELRVPYGYTF. For the CDR3, the DNA is TGTGCCAGCAGTGAACTCAGGGTCCCCTATGGCTACACCTTC.